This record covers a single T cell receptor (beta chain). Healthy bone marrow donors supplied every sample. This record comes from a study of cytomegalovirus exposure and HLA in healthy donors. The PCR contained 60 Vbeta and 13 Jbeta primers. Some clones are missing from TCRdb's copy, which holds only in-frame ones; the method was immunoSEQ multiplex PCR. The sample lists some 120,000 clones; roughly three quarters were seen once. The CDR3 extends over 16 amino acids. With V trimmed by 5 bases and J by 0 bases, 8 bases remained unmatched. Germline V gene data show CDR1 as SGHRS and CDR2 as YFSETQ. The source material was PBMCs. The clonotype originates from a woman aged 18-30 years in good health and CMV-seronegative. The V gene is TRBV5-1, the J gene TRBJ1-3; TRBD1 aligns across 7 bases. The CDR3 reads CASRFDRADSGNTIYF. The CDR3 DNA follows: TGCGCCAGCAGGTTTGACAGGGCCGACTCTGGAAACACCATATATTTT.